The present entry profiles one T cell receptor beta chain with its context. Libraries were prepared by immunoSEQ multiplex PCR; TCRdb keeps only in-frame clonotypes and omits some of them. The sample carries 40,000 to 50,000 clones, about 92% recorded once. These data come from a study of T cell changes during pregnancy in multiple sclerosis. Germline V CDR1 and CDR2: SEHNR, FQNEAQ (reference sequence). The CDR3 length is 15 residues. J gave up 6 bases and V 5 bases, and 7 bases lay outside the gene matches. The chain recombines TRBV7-9 with TRBJ1-4; 9 nucleotides line up with TRBD1. Sequences were derived from CD8+ T cells from peripheral blood mononuclear cells, sampled in the first trimester of pregnancy. The TCR was taken from a female donor with multiple sclerosis, enrolled in a pregnancy study. The CDR3 sequence is CASSLGQGRDEKLFF. CDR3 DNA sequence: TGTGCCAGCAGCCTGGGACAGGGCAGGGATGAAAAACTGTTTTTT.